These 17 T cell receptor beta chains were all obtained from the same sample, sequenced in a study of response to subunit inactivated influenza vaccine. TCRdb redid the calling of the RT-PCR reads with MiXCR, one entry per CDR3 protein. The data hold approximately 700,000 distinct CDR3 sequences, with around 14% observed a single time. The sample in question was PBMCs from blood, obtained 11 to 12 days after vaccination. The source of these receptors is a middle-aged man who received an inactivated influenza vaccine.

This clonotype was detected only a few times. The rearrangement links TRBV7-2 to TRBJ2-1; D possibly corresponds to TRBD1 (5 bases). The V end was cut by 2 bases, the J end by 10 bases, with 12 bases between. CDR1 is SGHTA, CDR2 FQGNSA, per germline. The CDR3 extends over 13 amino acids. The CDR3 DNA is TGTGCCAGCAGCTTAATCGCCAGGACAGAGCAGTTCTTC. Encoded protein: CASSLIARTEQFF.

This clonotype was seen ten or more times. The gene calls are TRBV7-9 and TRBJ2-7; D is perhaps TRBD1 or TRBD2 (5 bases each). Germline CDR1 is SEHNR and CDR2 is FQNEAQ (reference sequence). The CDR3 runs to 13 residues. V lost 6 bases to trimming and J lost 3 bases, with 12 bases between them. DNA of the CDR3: TGTGCCAGCAGTCTGGGGGAGATCTACGAGCAGTACTTC. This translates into CASSLGEIYEQYF.

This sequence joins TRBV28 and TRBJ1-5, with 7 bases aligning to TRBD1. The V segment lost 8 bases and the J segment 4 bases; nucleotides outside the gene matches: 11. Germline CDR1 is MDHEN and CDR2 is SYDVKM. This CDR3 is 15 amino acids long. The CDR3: CASHSSGTENQPQHF. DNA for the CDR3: TGTGCCAGCCATTCGTCCGGGACAGAAAATCAGCCCCAGCATTTT.

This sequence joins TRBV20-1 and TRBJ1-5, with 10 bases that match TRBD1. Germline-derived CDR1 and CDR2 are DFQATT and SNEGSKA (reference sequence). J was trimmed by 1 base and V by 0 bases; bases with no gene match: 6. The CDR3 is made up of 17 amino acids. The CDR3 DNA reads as TGCAGTGCTAGAGATCGAGGGACAGGGGCGAGCAATCAGCCCCAGCATTTT. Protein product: CSARDRGTGASNQPQHF.

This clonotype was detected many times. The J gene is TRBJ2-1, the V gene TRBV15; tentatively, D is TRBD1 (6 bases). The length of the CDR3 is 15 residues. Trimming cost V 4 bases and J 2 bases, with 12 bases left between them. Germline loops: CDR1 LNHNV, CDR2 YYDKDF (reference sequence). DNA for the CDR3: TGTGCCACCAGCACAGGTGGGGGCCCCTACAATGAGCAGTTCTTC. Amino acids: CATSTGGGPYNEQFF.

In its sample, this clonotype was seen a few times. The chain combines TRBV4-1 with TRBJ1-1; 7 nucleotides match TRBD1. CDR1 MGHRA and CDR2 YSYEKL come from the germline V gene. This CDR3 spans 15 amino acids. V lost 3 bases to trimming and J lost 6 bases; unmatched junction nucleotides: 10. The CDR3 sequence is CASSHIDRVRAEAFF. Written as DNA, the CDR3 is TGCGCCAGCAGCCACATCGACAGGGTGAGGGCTGAAGCTTTCTTT.

Written as DNA, the CDR3 is TGTGCCAGCAGCCCGAGTAGGGTTAATTCACCCCTCCACTTT. Its protein product is CASSPSRVNSPLHF. The chain links TRBV7-2 to TRBJ1-6; D not certain. This CDR3 spans 14 amino acids. The V end was cut by 5 bases, the J end by 6 bases, with 11 bases between. Per germline, CDR1 SGHTA and CDR2 FQGNSA.

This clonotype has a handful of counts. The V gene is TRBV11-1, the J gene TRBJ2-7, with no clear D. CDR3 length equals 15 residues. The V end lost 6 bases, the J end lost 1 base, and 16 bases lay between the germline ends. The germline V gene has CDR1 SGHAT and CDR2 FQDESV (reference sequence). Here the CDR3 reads CASSSTQARSYEQYF. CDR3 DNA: TGTGCCAGCAGTTCGACCCAAGCGAGGTCCTACGAGCAGTACTTC.

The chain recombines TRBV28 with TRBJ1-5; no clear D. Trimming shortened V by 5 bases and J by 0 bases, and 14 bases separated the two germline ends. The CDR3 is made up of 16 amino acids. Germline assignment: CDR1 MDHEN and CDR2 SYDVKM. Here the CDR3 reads CASSPRGDYSNQPQHF. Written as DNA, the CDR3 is TGTGCCAGCAGTCCCCGAGGCGATTATAGCAATCAGCCCCAGCATTTT.

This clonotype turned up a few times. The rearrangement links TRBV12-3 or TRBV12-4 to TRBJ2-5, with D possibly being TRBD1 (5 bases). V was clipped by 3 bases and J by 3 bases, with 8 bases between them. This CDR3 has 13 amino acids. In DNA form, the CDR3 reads TGTGCCAGCAGTTTCTGGGGCGAAGAGACCCAGTACTTC. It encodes CASSFWGEETQYF.

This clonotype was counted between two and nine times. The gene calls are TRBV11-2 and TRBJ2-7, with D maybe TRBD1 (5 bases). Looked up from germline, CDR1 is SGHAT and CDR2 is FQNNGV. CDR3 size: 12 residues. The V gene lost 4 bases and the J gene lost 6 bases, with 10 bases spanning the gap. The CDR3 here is CASSSDRTEQYF. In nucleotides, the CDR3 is TGTGCCAGCAGCTCCGACAGAACCGAGCAGTACTTC.

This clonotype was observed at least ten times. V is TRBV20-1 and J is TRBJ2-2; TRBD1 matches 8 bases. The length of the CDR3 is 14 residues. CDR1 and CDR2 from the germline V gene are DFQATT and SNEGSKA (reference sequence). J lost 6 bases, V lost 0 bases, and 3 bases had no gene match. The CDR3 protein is CSAREQGAAGELFF. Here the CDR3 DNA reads TGCAGTGCTAGAGAGCAGGGGGCAGCCGGGGAGCTGTTTTTT.

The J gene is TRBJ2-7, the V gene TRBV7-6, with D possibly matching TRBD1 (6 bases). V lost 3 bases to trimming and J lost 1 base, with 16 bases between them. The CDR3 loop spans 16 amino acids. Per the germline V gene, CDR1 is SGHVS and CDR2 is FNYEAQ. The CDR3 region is CASSFHPGEGSYEQYF. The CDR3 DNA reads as TGTGCCAGCAGCTTCCACCCAGGGGAAGGTTCCTACGAGCAGTACTTC.

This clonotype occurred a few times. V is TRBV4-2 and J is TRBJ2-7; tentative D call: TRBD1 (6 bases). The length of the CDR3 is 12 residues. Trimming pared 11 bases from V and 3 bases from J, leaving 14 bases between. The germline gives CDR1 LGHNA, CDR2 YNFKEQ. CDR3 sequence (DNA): TGTGCCGCATCCCACAGGGTCTACGAGCAGTACTTC. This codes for CAASHRVYEQYF.

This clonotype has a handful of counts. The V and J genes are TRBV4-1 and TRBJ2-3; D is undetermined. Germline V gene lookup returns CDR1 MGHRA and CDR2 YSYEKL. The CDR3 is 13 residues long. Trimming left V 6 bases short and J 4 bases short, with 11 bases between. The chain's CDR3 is CASRTVSSDTQYF. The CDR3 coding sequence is TGCGCCAGCAGGACGGTGAGCTCAGATACGCAGTATTTT.

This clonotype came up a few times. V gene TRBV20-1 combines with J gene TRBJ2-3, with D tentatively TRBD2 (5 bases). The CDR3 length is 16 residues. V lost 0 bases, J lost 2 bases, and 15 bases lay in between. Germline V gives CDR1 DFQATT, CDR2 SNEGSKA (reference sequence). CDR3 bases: TGCAGTGCTAGAGATCTGGCGGGTGCTACCACAGATACGCAGTATTTT. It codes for CSARDLAGATTDTQYF.

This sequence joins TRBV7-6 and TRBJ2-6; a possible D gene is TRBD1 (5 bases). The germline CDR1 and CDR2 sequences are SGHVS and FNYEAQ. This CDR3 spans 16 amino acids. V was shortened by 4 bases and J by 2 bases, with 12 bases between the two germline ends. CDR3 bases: TGTGCCAGCAGCTATATACAAGGGGCTGGGGCCAACGTCCTGACTTTC. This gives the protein CASSYIQGAGANVLTF.